This is a list of T cell receptor beta chains from one sample in a study of cytomegalovirus exposure and HLA in healthy donors. Libraries were prepared by immunoSEQ multiplex PCR; TCRdb keeps only in-frame clonotypes and omits some of them. The profile covers roughly 150,000 clones, with 65% to 80% appearing a single time and about 2.7% taken by the ten largest. The specimen sequenced was PBMCs. These receptors came from a woman aged 45-65 years in good health and CMV-seropositive. Both conserved end residues are part of each CDR3. The D gene is left open where the match is weak. Some rows mark clone size as missing; the rest say once, few, many or name a class of expanded clone.

v_gene	abundance	j_gene	d_gene	CDR3nt	CDR3aa
TRBV4-1	.	TRBJ2-7	TRBD1	TGCGCCAGCTGTTTAAGGGTGGGACAGACCTACGAGCAGTACTTC	CASCLRVGQTYEQYF
TRBV2	.	TRBJ1-1	.	TGTGCCAGCAATCAACGGAGGACTGAAGCTTTCTTT	CASNQRRTEAFF
TRBV10-2	.	TRBJ1-6	TRBD1	TGCGCCAGCAGTGAGAGCTGGACAGGGGTTCGTACCCTCCACTTT	CASSESWTGVRTLHF
TRBV6-1	.	TRBJ2-3	TRBD1	TGTGCCAGCAGGAGGACAGGGGTGAAAGATACGCAGTATTTT	CASRRTGVKDTQYF
TRBV6-1	.	TRBJ2-3	.	TGTGCCAGCACCGCGGGCGGGTGGGGCACAGATACGCAGTATTTT	CASTAGGWGTDTQYF
TRBV4-1	.	TRBJ2-3	.	TGCGCCAGCAGCCAAGATCGTGGGACTGACACAGATACGCAGTATTTT	CASSQDRGTDTDTQYF
TRBV19	once	TRBJ2-5	.	TGTGCCAGTAGTCTTTCCCTCTTGGGGAGCGAGACCCAGTACTTC	CASSLSLLGSETQYF
TRBV15	few	TRBJ2-2	.	TGTGCCACCAGCACCTGGAGGAGGGGACCTGTGCCCGGGGAGCTGTTTTTT	CATSTWRRGPVPGELFF
TRBV5-1	.	TRBJ2-2	TRBD1	TGCGCCAGCAGCGAAGGACAGGGGGCGACCGGGGAGCTGTTTTTT	CASSEGQGATGELFF
TRBV29-1	.	TRBJ2-1	.	TGCAGCGTTGAAGGACAGGCAAGCTCCTACAATGAGCAGTTCTTC	CSVEGQASSYNEQFF
TRBV9	.	TRBJ1-2	.	TGTGCCAGCAGCGCTGGGGGGGGCTACACCTTC	CASSAGGGYTF
TRBV5-4	.	TRBJ1-2	.	TGTGCCAGCAGCTCTACTCTAGCTAACTATGGCTACACCTTC	CASSSTLANYGYTF
TRBV7-6	.	TRBJ2-7	TRBD2	TGTGCCAGCAGCTCTCTAGCGGGGGGGCCCAACGAGCAGTACTTC	CASSSLAGGPNEQYF
TRBV10-1	.	TRBJ2-5	.	TGCGCCCCAGGATGGACAAGGGAGACCCAGTACTTC	CAPGWTRETQYF
TRBV30	few	TRBJ2-2	TRBD1	TGTGCCTGGAGTGATGGGGACAGGTCCACCGGGGAGCTGTTTTTT	CAWSDGDRSTGELFF
TRBV5-1	.	TRBJ1-3	.	TGCGCCAGCAGCCTCGACTCGGGCTCTGGAAACACCATATATTTT	CASSLDSGSGNTIYF
TRBV9	once	TRBJ1-3	.	TGTGCCAGCAGCGTAGTAGGTCCTCAGGGGAAAGGCACCATATATTTT	CASSVVGPQGKGTIYF
TRBV7-3	.	TRBJ2-7	.	TGTGCCAGCAGCTTAAGGAGAGGCCACGAGCAGTACTTC	CASSLRRGHEQYF
TRBV5-1	.	TRBJ2-2	TRBD2	TGCGCCAGCAGCTCTACTAGCGGGGGCGGGGAGCTGTTTTTT	CASSSTSGGGELFF
TRBV7-9	.	TRBJ2-1	.	TGTGCCAGCAGACGACAGGATGAGCAGTTCTTC	CASRRQDEQFF
TRBV7-8	.	TRBJ2-3	.	TGTGCCAGCAGCTTAGCTGCGGGCACCACAGATACGCAGTATTTT	CASSLAAGTTDTQYF
TRBV15	few	TRBJ1-2	.	TGTGCCACCAGCAGAGACAAGGTTAACTACGGCTACACCTTC	CATSRDKVNYGYTF
TRBV6-5	.	TRBJ2-3	.	TGTGCCAGCAGCCGAGGACGTTCAGGGGATACGCAGTATTTT	CASSRGRSGDTQYF
TRBV5-1	.	TRBJ2-7	TRBD1	TGCGCCAGCAGCTTGGCTGGACAGGACGGGCAGTACTTC	CASSLAGQDGQYF
TRBV28	once	TRBJ2-7	.	TGTGCCAGCAGTTGGACCACAGGGTTGCACGAGCAGTACTTC	CASSWTTGLHEQYF
TRBV7-8	.	TRBJ1-1	.	TGTGCCAGCAGCTTTAACAGAAACACTGAAGCTTTCTTT	CASSFNRNTEAFF
TRBV7-3	.	TRBJ2-2	TRBD1	TGTGCCAGCAGGCCTACAGGGGTGGCCGGGGAGCTGTTTTTT	CASRPTGVAGELFF
TRBV18	.	TRBJ1-2	.	TGTGCCAGCTCACTAACCTACGGTGCTAACTATGGCTACACCTTC	CASSLTYGANYGYTF
TRBV10-3	.	TRBJ1-1	.	TGTGCCATCAGTGAGTCTTTCGGGAGGGGCTTGAACACTGAAGCTTTCTTT	CAISESFGRGLNTEAFF
TRBV4-1	.	TRBJ1-2	TRBD1	TGCGCCAGCAGTCCGACAGGGCCTGAGTATGGCTACACCTTC	CASSPTGPEYGYTF
TRBV7-9	.	TRBJ2-3	.	TGTGCCAGCAGCTTAGCGCGGAGGGATACGCAGTATTTT	CASSLARRDTQYF
TRBV15	.	TRBJ1-6	.	TGTGCCACCAGCAGAGATCAGGGTAATTCACCCCTCCACTTT	CATSRDQGNSPLHF
TRBV4-1	.	TRBJ2-7	.	TGCGCCAGCAGCCAGGGCCCCGAGGGTTTCAAATCCTACGAGCAGTACTTC	CASSQGPEGFKSYEQYF
TRBV6-1	.	TRBJ2-7	.	TGTGCCAGCAGTGAAGCTGCAGGGATGATACCCTACGAGCAGTACTTC	CASSEAAGMIPYEQYF
TRBV27	.	TRBJ2-7	TRBD1	TGTGCCAGCAGCCGGACAGGGGGTAGAGAGCAGTACTTC	CASSRTGGREQYF
TRBV19	few	TRBJ2-1	TRBD1	TGTGCCAGTAGCACCAGAACACAACAGGGGACTGAGCAGTTCTTC	CASSTRTQQGTEQFF
TRBV6-1	.	TRBJ1-1	.	TGTGCCAGCAGTGAATCGAGACAGACTGAAGCTTTCTTT	CASSESRQTEAFF